These 28 T cell receptor beta chains came from one sample sequenced in a study of blood T cell repertoires in COVID-19. The method was immunoSEQ multiplex PCR; TCRdb's version includes in-frame clones alone and lacks a portion of them. The sample has 200,000 to 250,000 clones, 84% seen once. Sequences were obtained from peripheral blood. The receptors were sampled from a woman in her fifties or sixties who had recovered from COVID-19.

The chain links TRBV9 to TRBJ2-1, with 10 nucleotides matching TRBD2. CDR1 and CDR2 from the germline V gene are SGDLS and YYNGEE. V was pared by 4 bases and J by 8 bases, with 15 bases of the junction left unmatched. The CDR3 length is 17 residues. CDR3 loop: CASSHQRGGPVGDEQFF. Written as DNA, the CDR3 is TGTGCCAGCAGCCACCAGCGGGGGGGCCCGGTTGGGGATGAGCAGTTCTTC.

V gene TRBV11-2 combines with J gene TRBJ1-1; tentative D call: TRBD1 (5 bases). Germline CDR1 SGHAT, CDR2 FQNNGV. The V and J ends lost 1 base and 3 bases respectively, with 15 bases between them. The CDR3 is 16 residues long. The CDR3 is CASSLGGRQFYTEAFF. CDR3 DNA sequence: TGTGCCAGCAGCTTAGGGGGCCGACAGTTTTACACTGAAGCTTTCTTT.

The V call is TRBV9, the J call TRBJ2-1, with TRBD2 matching 11 bases. Germline-derived CDR1 and CDR2 are SGDLS and YYNGEE. Trimming removed 3 bases from V and 7 bases from J; junction bases left unmatched: 12. The CDR3 consists of 17 residues. The CDR3 protein is CASSAHLTSGEGNEQFF. The CDR3 bases are TGTGCCAGCAGCGCTCACCTGACTAGCGGGGAAGGGAATGAGCAGTTCTTC.

The chain recombines TRBV5-1 with TRBJ2-6; D might be TRBD1 (6 bases). Germline V gives CDR1 SGHRS, CDR2 YFSETQ. This CDR3 is built from 14 residues. V gave up 9 bases and J gave up 4 bases, with 14 bases separating them. CDR3 DNA sequence: TGCGCCACCTCACAGGGAACCGGGGCCAACGTCCTGACTTTC. This codes for CATSQGTGANVLTF.

V and J are TRBV5-1 and TRBJ2-1, with a possible D match to TRBD1 (6 bases). This CDR3 has 15 residues. The germline V gene has CDR1 SGHRS and CDR2 YFSETQ. Deletions cut 3 bases from V and 0 bases from J, with 10 bases between. In nucleotides, the CDR3 is TGCGCCAGCAGCTCCGGACAGACCTCCTACAATGAGCAGTTCTTC. It is translated as CASSSGQTSYNEQFF.

This sequence joins TRBV6-5 and TRBJ2-7; 9 nucleotides match TRBD1. The CDR3 spans 15 residues. Germline lookup yields CDR1 MNHEY and CDR2 SVGAGI. Trimming took 6 bases from V and 6 from J; bases not matched to a gene: 12. The CDR3 sequence is CASSLLFGTGSEQYF. The CDR3 DNA reads TGTGCCAGCAGCCTATTATTCGGGACAGGGTCCGAGCAGTACTTC.

V is TRBV5-1 and J is TRBJ2-7; 11 bases are a match to TRBD1. CDR3 length: 14 amino acids. Germline V gene data show CDR1 as SGHRS and CDR2 as YFSETQ. With V trimmed by 3 bases and J by 3 bases, 2 bases remained unmatched. This CDR3 reads CASSSDRGLYEQYF. The CDR3 DNA sequence: TGCGCCAGCAGCTCGGACAGGGGGCTCTACGAGCAGTACTTC.

The rearrangement uses TRBV4-2 and TRBJ2-1; D is ambiguous. CDR1 and CDR2 from the germline V gene are LGHNA and YNFKEQ. This CDR3 comprises 12 residues. Deletions cut 1 base from V and 13 bases from J, with 11 bases between. Here the CDR3 reads CASSQGAFPQFF. DNA of the CDR3: TGTGCCAGCAGCCAAGGGGCCTTCCCCCAGTTCTTC.

As concerns this clone: Other nucleotide sequences from this sample produce the same CDR3. This chain connects TRBV6-4 to TRBJ1-2; 7 nucleotides match TRBD1. The CDR3 covers 13 residues. Looked up from germline, CDR1 is MRHNA and CDR2 is SNTAGT. V dropped 0 bases and J dropped 7; count of bases not matched to a gene: 2. The CDR3 is CASSDSQGGGYTF. In nucleotides, the CDR3 is TGTGCCAGCAGTGACTCCCAGGGGGGTGGCTACACCTTC.

This sequence joins TRBV27 and TRBJ2-5, with TRBD1 matching 10 bases. The trim removed 4 bases at V and 6 bases at J, leaving 14 bases unmatched. The CDR3 is made up of 17 amino acids. CDR1 and CDR2 from the germline V gene are MNHEY and SMNVEV (reference sequence). CDR3 residues: CASSSTRDRGFQQTQYF. The DNA for the CDR3 is TGTGCCAGCAGTTCTACCCGGGACAGGGGATTTCAGCAGACCCAGTACTTC.

The CDR3 protein is CASSLHGAGNTIYF. CDR3 in DNA: TGTGCCAGCAGCTTGCACGGGGCTGGAAACACCATATATTTT. V usage is TRBV7-2 and J usage is TRBJ1-3; D ambiguous. The CDR3 totals 14 residues. Germline V gives CDR1 SGHTA, CDR2 FQGNSA. V was shortened by 3 bases and J by 2 bases, with 8 bases between the two germline ends.

This chain links TRBV6-1 with TRBJ1-5, with D perhaps TRBD1 (6 bases). The germline V gene encodes CDR1 MNHNS and CDR2 SASEGT. The V end was cut by 5 bases, the J end by 11 bases, with 10 bases between. There are 11 residues in the CDR3. CDR3 sequence: CASSQTGTQHF. The DNA for the CDR3 is TGTGCCAGCAGTCAAACAGGGACCCAGCATTTT.

V gene TRBV18 combines with J gene TRBJ2-7; D possibly corresponds to TRBD2 (5 bases). Per the germline V gene, CDR1 is KGHSH and CDR2 is LQKENI. This CDR3 is built from 11 residues. V lost 5 bases and J 12 bases, leaving 14 bases between the germline ends. CDR3 in amino acids: CASSGNERRYF. The CDR3 DNA follows: TGTGCCAGCTCAGGAAACGAGCGGCGGTACTTC.

The chain links TRBV9 to TRBJ2-5; the D gene is possibly TRBD1 (6 bases). V was clipped by 4 bases and J by 2 bases, with 15 bases between them. Looked up from germline, CDR1 is SGDLS and CDR2 is YYNGEE. The CDR3 has 15 residues. CDR3 bases: TGTGCCAGCAGCTCCCCGGCAGGGGAGCAAGAGACCCAGTACTTC. This sequence encodes CASSSPAGEQETQYF.

A few counts support this clone. The chain uses TRBV5-1 and TRBJ1-1, with D unclear. Trimming left V 6 bases short and J 3 bases short, with 18 bases between. The CDR3 consists of 15 residues. Germline V gene data show CDR1 as SGHRS and CDR2 as YFSETQ. In DNA, the CDR3 is TGCGCCAGCACCCCAGGCCCCAACGGGGACACTGAAGCTTTCTTT. It is translated as CASTPGPNGDTEAFF.

This rearrangement joins TRBV9 to TRBJ2-1; 10 positions match TRBD2. V shed 0 bases, J shed 9 bases, and the junction held 6 bases outside the gene matches. The germline V gene encodes CDR1 SGDLS and CDR2 YYNGEE. The length of the CDR3 is 15 residues. CDR3 protein: CASSVEAGGLGEQFF. The CDR3 DNA reads TGTGCCAGCAGCGTAGAAGCGGGGGGGCTAGGTGAGCAGTTCTTC.

The genes are TRBV7-2 and TRBJ2-1; D is unresolved. Germline V gene data show CDR1 as SGHTA and CDR2 as FQGNSA. Trimming took off 5 bases at V and 3 bases at J, with 8 bases between the two ends. CDR3 size: 13 residues. DNA for the CDR3: TGTGCCAGCAGCCTAACCCTCTACAATGAGCAGTTCTTC. It yields the protein CASSLTLYNEQFF.

The chain links TRBV6-2 or TRBV6-3 to TRBJ2-1, with TRBD2 identical over 13 bases. The CDR3 has 15 residues. After removal of 6 bases from V and 10 bases from J, the junction contained 9 bases not matched to a gene. Germline CDR1 MNHEY, CDR2 SVGEGT. The CDR3 coding sequence is TGTGCCAGCAGCCCGGGACTAGCGGGGACAGGGGAGCAGTTCTTC. Protein product: CASSPGLAGTGEQFF.

V usage is TRBV12-3 or TRBV12-4 and J usage is TRBJ2-2; 7 bases align to TRBD2. The trim removed 5 bases at V and 7 bases at J, leaving 4 bases unmatched. The CDR3 has 13 residues. CDR3 amino acids: CASSRSGVGELFF. The CDR3, as DNA: TGTGCCAGCAGTCGGAGCGGGGTCGGGGAGCTGTTTTTT.

This chain uses TRBV3-1 (or the pseudogene TRBV3-2) with TRBJ2-7, with D possibly being TRBD2 (6 bases). The germline V and J ends were trimmed by 5 bases and 2 bases, with 25 bases remaining between them. Germline CDR1 reads LGHDT; CDR2 reads YNNKEL (reference sequence). This CDR3 has 18 residues. The CDR3 reads CASSFLVSGELFPYEQYF. The CDR3 nucleotides are TGTGCCAGCAGCTTCTTAGTTAGCGGCGAGTTATTCCCCTACGAGCAGTACTTC.

CDR3 sequence: CASSQDEGAGTGELFF. CDR3 nucleotides: TGTGCCAGCAGCCAAGATGAGGGGGCAGGGACCGGGGAGCTGTTTTTT. This chain uses TRBV4-2 with TRBJ2-2; 7 bases are a match to TRBD1. J was trimmed by 5 bases and V by 0 bases; bases with no gene match: 6. The CDR3 is 16 residues long. In germline, CDR1 is LGHNA, CDR2 YNFKEQ.

J is TRBJ1-2 and V is TRBV5-8; D is ambiguous. The CDR3 is made up of 13 amino acids. Trimming left V 0 bases short and J 7 bases short, with 10 bases between. CDR1 is SGHTS and CDR2 is YDEGEE in the germline V gene. The CDR3 region is CASSLGRPGGYTF. Written as DNA, the CDR3 is TGTGCCAGCAGCTTGGGTCGGCCGGGTGGCTACACCTTC.

The gene calls are TRBV20-1 and TRBJ2-2; TRBD2 aligns across 7 bases. Germline V CDR1 and CDR2: DFQATT, SNEGSKA (reference sequence). V shed 3 bases, J shed 1 base, and the junction held 2 bases outside the gene matches. The CDR3 extends over 14 amino acids. The CDR3: CSASRGGNTGELFF. The CDR3 coding sequence is TGCAGTGCTAGTCGCGGGGGGAACACCGGGGAGCTGTTTTTT.

V is TRBV5-1 and J is TRBJ2-7; TRBD1 aligns across 10 bases. V was clipped by 4 bases and J by 4 bases; unmatched bases: 2. From germline, CDR1 is SGHRS and CDR2 YFSETQ. CDR3 length: 13 amino acids. The CDR3 spells CASSTGQGYEQYF. The CDR3 DNA sequence: TGCGCCAGCAGCACGGGACAGGGGTACGAGCAGTACTTC.

The gene calls are TRBV5-1 and TRBJ1-4, with D uncertain. V was shortened by 0 bases and J by 2 bases, with 8 bases between the two germline ends. Germline assignment: CDR1 SGHRS and CDR2 YFSETQ. The CDR3 is 15 amino acids. In nucleotides, the CDR3 is TGCGCCAGCAGCTTGGACGGGGATACTAATGAAAAACTGTTTTTT. Its protein is CASSLDGDTNEKLFF. Full variable domain (remainder filled in from reference TRBV5-1 and TRBJ1-4): KAGVTQTPRYLIKTRGQQVTLSCSPISGHRSVSWYQQTPGQGLQFLFEYFSETQRNKGNFPGRFSGRQFSNSRSEMNVSTLELGDSALYLCASSLDGDTNEKLFFGSGTQLSVL.

The CDR3 region has the DNA TGTGCCAGCAGCCCTCTCCTGAACACTGAAGCTTTCTTT. This encodes CASSPLLNTEAFF. The chain employs TRBV12-3 or TRBV12-4 and TRBJ1-1; D remains ambiguous. This CDR3 has 13 residues. Trimming shortened V by 6 bases and J by 0 bases, and 8 bases separated the two germline ends.

This chain links TRBV5-1 with TRBJ1-6; 11 bases are shared with TRBD1. V shed 1 base, J shed 7 bases, and the junction held 7 bases outside the gene matches. The CDR3 runs to 17 residues. Germline V gives CDR1 SGHRS, CDR2 YFSETQ. The CDR3 sequence is CASSLSSGTGGNSPLHF. The DNA of the CDR3 is TGCGCCAGCAGCTTGTCCAGCGGGACAGGGGGAAATTCACCCCTCCACTTT.

This chain connects TRBV2 to TRBJ1-4; D possibly corresponds to TRBD1 (6 bases). V was pared by 1 base and J by 7 bases, with 13 bases between. The CDR3 is 15 residues long. Germline CDR1 and CDR2: SNHLY and FYNNEI. The CDR3 spells CASSEVEGVGEKLFF. DNA for the CDR3: TGTGCCAGCAGTGAAGTTGAGGGGGTGGGTGAAAAACTGTTTTTT.